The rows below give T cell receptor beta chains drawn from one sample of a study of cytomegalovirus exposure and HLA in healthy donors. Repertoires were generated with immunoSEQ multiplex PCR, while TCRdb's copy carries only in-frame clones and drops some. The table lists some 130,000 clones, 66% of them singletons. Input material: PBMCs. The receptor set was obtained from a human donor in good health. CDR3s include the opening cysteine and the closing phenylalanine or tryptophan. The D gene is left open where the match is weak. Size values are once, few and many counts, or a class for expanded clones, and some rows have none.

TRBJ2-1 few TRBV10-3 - TGTGCCATCAGTGAGACGGGAGCTTACAATGAGCAGTTCTTC CAISETGAYNEQFF
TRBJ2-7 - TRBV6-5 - TGTGCCAGCAGGTCCAATGGACAGTCGGGCTACGAGCAGTACTTC CASRSNGQSGYEQYF
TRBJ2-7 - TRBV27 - TGTGCCAGCAGGACCGGGCTACTAGTCCACGAGCAGTACTTC CASRTGLLVHEQYF
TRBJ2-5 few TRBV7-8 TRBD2 TGTGCCAGCAGCCTTCCCACAACGAGAGGACTAGCGGGAGCAAGAGAGACCCAGTACTTC CASSLPTTRGLAGARETQYF
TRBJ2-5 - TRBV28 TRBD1 TGTGCCAGCATCCTGACGGACAGGGGATGGGGAGAGACCCAGTACTTC CASILTDRGWGETQYF
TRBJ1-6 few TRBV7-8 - TGTGCCAGCAGCTACACAGGGAATAATTCACCCCTCCACTTT CASSYTGNNSPLHF
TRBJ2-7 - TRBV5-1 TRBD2 TGCGCCAGCAGCTTATCCGGGACTAGCGGAGTGGGGCGGGGGGAGCAGTACTTC CASSLSGTSGVGRGEQYF
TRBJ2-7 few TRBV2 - TGTGCCAGCAGTGAGGGAGGGGGTGAGCAGTACTTC CASSEGGGEQYF
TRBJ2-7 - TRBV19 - TGTGCCAGTAGTATAAGGGGGTTTCCAACCTACGAGCAGTACTTC CASSIRGFPTYEQYF
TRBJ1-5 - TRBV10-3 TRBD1 TGTGCCATACAGGGGGATAGCAATCAGCCCCAGCATTTT CAIQGDSNQPQHF
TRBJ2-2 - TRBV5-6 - TGTGCCAGCAGCTTACTGTCCGGGGAGCTGTTTTTT CASSLLSGELFF
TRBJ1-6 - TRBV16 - TGTGCCAGCAGCCAATGGTCGGATTCACCCCTCCACTTT CASSQWSDSPLHF
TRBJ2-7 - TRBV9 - TGTGCCAGCAGCGTAGGGAGATTCTCCTACGAGCAGTACTTC CASSVGRFSYEQYF
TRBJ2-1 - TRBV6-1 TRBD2 TGTGCCAGCAGTGTCTCGCTACTAGCGGGAGGGGGGAATGAGCAGTTCTTC CASSVSLLAGGGNEQFF
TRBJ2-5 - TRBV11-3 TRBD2 TGTGCCAGCAGCTTAGGGCTGGCGGGAGGATCAGAGACCCAGTACTTC CASSLGLAGGSETQYF
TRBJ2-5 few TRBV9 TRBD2 TGTGCCAGCAGCGTAGCGACTGCGGGAGGTGGGGAGACCCAGTACTTC CASSVATAGGGETQYF
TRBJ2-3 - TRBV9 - TGTGCCAGCAGGTCGGCAGGGGCGGGAGATACGCAGTATTTT CASRSAGAGDTQYF
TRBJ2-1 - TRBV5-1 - TGCGCCAGCAGCTTATCGGCCCAGGGTGGTGAGCAGTTCTTC CASSLSAQGGEQFF
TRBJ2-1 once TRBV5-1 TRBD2 TGCGCCAGCAGCATTAGACTAGCTGAGAATGAGCAGTTCTTC CASSIRLAENEQFF
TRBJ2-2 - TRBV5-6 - TGTGCCAGCAGCTCGGTGTACACCGGGGAGCTGTTTTTT CASSSVYTGELFF
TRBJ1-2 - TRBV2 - TGTGCCAGCTCACAGGAAGACTATGGCTACACCTTC CASSQEDYGYTF
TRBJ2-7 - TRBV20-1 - TGCAGTGCTTACAATACCTACGAGCAGTACTTC CSAYNTYEQYF
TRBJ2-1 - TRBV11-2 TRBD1 TGTGCCAGCAGCTCCTCAGGGGGCAATGAGCAGTTCTTC CASSSSGGNEQFF
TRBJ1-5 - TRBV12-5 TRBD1 TGTGCTAGTGGGCCACAGGGGGCGGATCAGCCCCAGCATTTT CASGPQGADQPQHF
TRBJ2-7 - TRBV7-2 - TGTGCCAGCAGCTTAGCGGCGAGCGGAAGCTCCTACGAGCAGTACTTC CASSLAASGSSYEQYF
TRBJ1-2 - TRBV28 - TGTGCCAGCAGTTCCCCCTACCCCGCCCAGGTGAGCTACACCTTC CASSSPYPAQVSYTF
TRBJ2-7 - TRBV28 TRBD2 TGTGCCAGCAGTCCGCGACTAGCGGGGGGTGTCGAGCAGTACTTC CASSPRLAGGVEQYF
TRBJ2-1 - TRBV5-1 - TGCGCCAGCAGCTCCAGGGGGGCCTCCTACAATGAGCAGTTCTTC CASSSRGASYNEQFF
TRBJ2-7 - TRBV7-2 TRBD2 TGTGCCAGCAGCTTAGGGTTAGCGGGAGCTCTCGAGCAGTACTTC CASSLGLAGALEQYF
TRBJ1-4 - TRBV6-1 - TGTGCCAGCAGTGAATCCTCGGCGGGGGTTTCGGTGGGATTGGATGAAAAACTGTTTTTT CASSESSAGVSVGLDEKLFF
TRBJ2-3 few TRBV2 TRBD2 TGTGCCAGCAGTCACGCTAGCGGGGTTAGCACAGATACGCAGTATTTT CASSHASGVSTDTQYF
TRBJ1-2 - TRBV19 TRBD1 TGTGCCAGTAGTTCCGCAGGGGGCGGTGGCTACACCTTC CASSSAGGGGYTF
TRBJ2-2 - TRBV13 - TGTGCCAGCAGCTTAGGCAGGGTGGGGACCGGGGAGCTGTTTTTT CASSLGRVGTGELFF
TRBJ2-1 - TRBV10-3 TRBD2 TGTGCCATCGGCGACTCTAGCGGGAGTAGATCCAATGAGCAGTTCTTC CAIGDSSGSRSNEQFF
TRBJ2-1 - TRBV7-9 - TGTGCCAGCAGCCTGGACAGATTTTATAATGAGCAGTTCTTC CASSLDRFYNEQFF
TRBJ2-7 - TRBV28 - TGTGCCAGCAGTTTTGGGACACCTACCTACGAGCAGTACTTC CASSFGTPTYEQYF
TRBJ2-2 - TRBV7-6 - TGTGCCAGCAGCTTAGCTTCTTTAAACACCGGGGAGCTGTTTTTT CASSLASLNTGELFF
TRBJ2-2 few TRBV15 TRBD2 TGTGCCACCAGCAGAGACAGCGGGAGGCGCACCGGGGAGCTGTTTTTT CATSRDSGRRTGELFF
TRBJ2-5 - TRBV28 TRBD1 TGTGCCAGCAGACCGGGACAGCAAGAGACCCAGTACTTC CASRPGQQETQYF
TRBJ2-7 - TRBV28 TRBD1 TGTGCCAGCTTTTATGGGACAGGGGGCTCCTACGAGCAGTACTTC CASFYGTGGSYEQYF
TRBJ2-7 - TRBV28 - TGTGCCAGCAGTTCTAGGACAGAGGGGCAGTACTTC CASSSRTEGQYF
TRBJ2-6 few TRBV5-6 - TGTGCCAGCAGCTTCGGGTCCGGGGCCAACGTCCTGACTTTC CASSFGSGANVLTF